Below, one T cell receptor (beta chain) is given with its context. The antigen it binds to is not known. Per-nucleotide qualities are absent, and no much larger clonotype sits a single base away. At study entry, adolescents were screened for latent tuberculosis infection by tuberculin skin test and QuantiFERON-TB GOLD In-Tube IGRA. Immunosequencing was performed on unsorted cryopreserved PBMC, with some 98,000 T cells per clinical donor covered on average. Eleven high schools in the Worcester region of the Western Cape, South Africa, served as enrollment sites for adolescents aged 12 to 18 years. Ten or so M. tuberculosis-infected adolescents and around 10 uninfected adolescents, matched for age and sex, were selected. PBMC from adolescents were isolated by density centrifugation from freshly drawn heparinized blood and then cryopreserved. The data originate from a study of T cells in tuberculosis listed by TCRdb under 2018. Background on the whole study: In the study, CD1B tetramers and high-throughput TCR immunosequencing were combined to characterize T cells specific for the mycobacterial lipid antigen glucose monomycolate (GMM). In a South African clinical cohort, IGRA-negative adolescents, IGRA-positive adolescents with latent tuberculosis and adults with active tuberculosis were compared, with under 12 people in each group. Results the study describes overall, beyond this receptor: Active tuberculosis TCR-alpha repertoires showed smaller mean NN-distances to GMM-specific TCRs than IGRA-negative controls, suggesting clonal expansion of these TCRs. Clinical samples were selected based on which cryopreserved specimens were available, and the active tuberculosis cases were adults whereas the controls were adolescents. Smaller NN-distances were partly driven by shorter CDR3-alpha lengths in active tuberculosis patients, and statistical significance was not reached for the TCR-beta difference. With the diverse GMM-specific repertoire as input, a classifier achieved 87% accuracy (AUROC about 0.93), whereas GEM motif frequencies as input gave 55% to 75% accuracy.

Based on the germline V gene (reference sequence), the CDR1 and CDR2 sequences are GTSNPN and SVGIG. V lost 2 bases and J lost 6 bases; the stretch between them is 11 bases long. The CDR3 has 13 amino acids, counting the end cysteine and phenylalanine. This entry keeps only the CDR3 DNA: 39 bases, framed from base 1. TCR libraries were generated with the immunoSEQ multiplex PCR assay, using TCR-beta and/or TCR-alpha/delta assays for each sample. The amplified TCR libraries were sequenced on the Illumina high-throughput platform. The original pipeline was this. Clustering and dimensionality reduction were performed using pairwise TCRdist distances among GMM-specific receptors from ex vivo sorted or in vitro expanded T cells. The score assigned to each clinical repertoire was mean NN-distance, meaning the average TCRdist to the nearest 10% of tetramer-positive reference sequences. GEM TCR motif frequency was calculated as the fraction of unique TCRs that matched known GEM sequences in V/J usage and CDR3 length. Active tuberculosis was classified by linear discriminant analysis with leave-one-out cross-validation, implemented in scikit-learn. TCRdb took this table from immuneACCESS and kept in-frame rearrangements with V and J called. Such tables lack part of the clones; where checked against another copy, unresolved V genes explain under half of the gap, and the rest is unexplained. Clonal size and the V and J genes are those of that table, whereas D and trimming came from the DNA. Here the sample has around 26,000 clones; approximately 92% occur a single time. Around a sixth of the sample comes from the top ten.

Sequenced material: PBMCs. This sequence was found in a donor under 30 with latent tuberculosis or without tuberculosis infection. Some clones in this sample may be carry-over from other donors' samples. The rearrangement joined TRBV30 to TRBJ2-1, with the D gene uncertain. The DNA sequence is TGTGCCTGGAGTAAGCCCATCACCAATGAGCAGTTCTTC. Translation gives CAWSKPITNEQFF.